One TCR beta chain is described in this entry. This sample is drawn from a study of shared T cell receptors in the human thymus. The method was immunoSEQ multiplex PCR; TCRdb's version includes in-frame clones alone and lacks a portion of them. The sample lists 600,000 to 900,000 clones, around 85% occurring once. V shed 6 bases and J shed 9 bases, with 29 bases lying between them. Germline V gene lookup returns CDR1 MDHEN and CDR2 SYDVKM. The CDR3 sequence is 17 residues long. The sample was also linked to a second study, of human thymus T cells.

This chain uses TRBV28 with TRBJ2-5; a possible D gene is TRBD2 (7 bases). Sequenced input: thymocytes. This clonotype was sampled from a girl in the first two years of life with a congenital heart defect. CDR3 residues: CASSLRGLQGGITAQYF. In DNA form, the CDR3 reads TGTGCCAGCAGCCTAAGGGGTCTACAGGGAGGGATTACGGCCCAGTACTTC.